This TCR beta chain emerged from a study of vaccination effects on CD4 cells after COVID-19. Study information: Culturing of 1.5 million to 2.5 million PBMC per well took place with around 9.6 IU/ml IL-2 and about 9.3 ug/ml peptides.

Clones were read by immunoSEQ multiplex PCR, and TCRdb kept only the in-frame ones, dropping some. The table shows approximately 38,000 clones, with around two thirds occurring only once. Once cultured for approximately 10 days, the cells underwent separation to obtain CD4+ T cells. Each person got two doses of an mRNA SARS-CoV-2 vaccine, BNT162b2 or mRNA-1273. CDR3 length: 20 amino acids. From germline, CDR1 is SGHTS and CDR2 YDEGEE. V gave up 1 base and J gave up 1 base; unmatched junction bases: 18. A remark on this clone: The antigen is not known.

The gene calls are TRBV5-8 and TRBJ1-1; 8 bases align to TRBD1. The clonotype comes from a human donor who received a COVID-19 vaccine. The specimen comprised CD4+ T cells from PBMCs cultured without peptide, sampled after COVID-19 vaccination. CDR3 loop: CASSLLQGAFKNERNTEAFF. CDR3 nucleotides: TGTGCCAGCAGCTTGCTGCAGGGGGCATTCAAAAATGAGAGGAACACTGAAGCTTTCTTT.